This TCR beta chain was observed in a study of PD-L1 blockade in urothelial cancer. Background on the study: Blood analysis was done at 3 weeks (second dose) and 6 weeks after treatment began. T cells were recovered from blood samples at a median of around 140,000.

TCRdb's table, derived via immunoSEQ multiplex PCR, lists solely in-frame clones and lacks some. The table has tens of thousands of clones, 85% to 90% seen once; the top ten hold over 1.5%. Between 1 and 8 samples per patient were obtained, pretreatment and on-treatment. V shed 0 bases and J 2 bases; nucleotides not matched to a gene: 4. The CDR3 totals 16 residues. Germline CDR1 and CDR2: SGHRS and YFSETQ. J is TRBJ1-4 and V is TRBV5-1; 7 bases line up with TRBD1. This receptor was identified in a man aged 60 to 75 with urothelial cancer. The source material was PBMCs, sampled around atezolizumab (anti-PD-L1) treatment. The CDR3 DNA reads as TGCGCCAGCAGCTTGGCCACAGGGGTTACTAATGAAAAACTGTTTTTT. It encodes CASSLATGVTNEKLFF.